This TCR beta chain was documented in a study of T cells expressing NK-cell markers. Study-wide findings and caveats: In over 5 donors, dominant CD3+CD56+NKG2C+ clonotypes ranked among the top 10 CD8+ clonotypes.

TCRdb re-called the 5' RACE reads and gives one entry per CDR3 protein, without DNA. The sample has 140,000 to 150,000 distinct CDR3 sequences; the top ten hold less than 15%. About this clonotype: Its specificity is not known.

The specimen sequenced was blood T cells: a sorted CD56 or NKG2C T cell subset, CD4+ or CD8+ T cells, or bulk PBMC T cells (not recorded which). This clonotype was sampled from a man between 18 and 29 years old in good health.

CDR3: CASSLSRVGKNIQYF. The chain uses TRBV12-3 or TRBV12-4 and TRBJ2-4. There are 15 residues in the CDR3.